This T cell receptor beta chain came from a study of cytomegalovirus exposure and HLA in healthy donors listed by TCRdb under 2017. Regarding the research as a whole: In an earlier analysis of fewer than 750 of the donors, approximately 260 Gb of sequence data and some 100 million unique TCR beta sequences from about 179 million T cells were reported. An early release that covered roughly 600 HLA-typed donors contained about 300 gigabases of sequencing data and approximately 85 million unique TCR sequences. Among the approximately 430 genotyped donors, around 81% belonged to the genetic ancestry cluster associated with self-reported Caucasian donors. The study was designed to test whether signatures of past pathogen exposure could be identified by cataloging public T cell receptors. The study used immunosequencing to profile the T cell repertoires of several hundred subjects and linked those repertoires to cytomegalovirus serostatus. In addition to the first cohort of about 650 subjects, a separate validation cohort of some 120 different subjects was used. High-throughput TCR immunosequencing, statistical association of individual TCRs with disease status, and machine learning were combined to predict cytomegalovirus infection status. To study patterns of TCR occurrence, a later analysis re-analyzed previously published TCR beta repertoires from under 750 donors and added high-resolution HLA genotyping. In the later analysis, no new phenotypic data were used to find candidate immune exposures; instead, reliance was placed on TCR beta sequences and their occurrence across donors. An earlier analysis of 587 of the donors used high-throughput TCR beta sequencing to judge whether each TCR beta V gene segment behaved as functional or pseudogenic. Donor age, sex, ethnicity and CMV serostatus were collected together with the repertoire data. A later genetic analysis took genome-wide SNP genotypes for about three fifths of the roughly 670 donors and used that subset as a discovery cohort. All discovery cohort repertoires had been generated using a single sequencing platform. Both class I and class II loci were covered by HLA typing, at four-digit resolution. The number of donors typed differed by locus, with 629-630 for A, B, C, DRB1 and DQB1, over 500 for DQA1, 600 to 610 for DPA1, and approximately 470 for DPB1. Four to six DR-DQ haplotypes were handled as single units for association and clustering, since linkage in the cohort was strong. Among around 400 genotyped donors of the cohort, an average of around 220,000 unique TCR beta nucleotide sequences was sequenced per donor, of which 15% to 20% were non-productive.

From cysteine to phenylalanine, the CDR3 is 19 amino acids long. CDR3 DNA only is kept here, 57 bases in frame from base 1. Reading the germline V gene gives CDR1 MDHEN and CDR2 SYDVKM. V is cut by 4 bases and J by 4 bases, and the space between the germline ends is 28 bases. A word on this clone: The target of this receptor is not known. No base-level quality is on record; no much larger clone is a single base apart.

Study-level results and caveats: Because HLA typing was unavailable for some donors at each locus, only the typed subset was used in association tests. It was suggested by the authors that the approach could potentially be generalized to other disease states and immunological phenotypes. Because counts were too low, more than 15 rarely observed V segments, including chromosome 9 orphons, were left out of the earlier analysis of over 550 of the donors. A later analysis found that TCR association rates varied across HLA loci, with DRB1 alleles showing the most associated TCRs and HLA-C alleles the fewest. Most TCR sequences were seen in very few donors, while some public TCRs were found in many individuals. An association between a missense DCLRE1C variant and V-gene and J-gene trimming of TCR beta chains was found in a later genetic analysis and replicated in an independent cohort. In an earlier analysis of some 500 of the donors, most TCR beta V segments were observed in productive rearrangements about 87% or about 30% of the time, broadly matching IMGT annotations. Some IMGT-functional V segments, including TRBV6-2 and TRBV6-3, could not be distinguished by the 87-base-pair reads and were therefore excluded. The study gave a list of 150 to 200 TCR beta chains associated with cytomegalovirus. Immune exposure information for the cohort was limited to CMV serostatus. In both the original and validation cohorts, the classifier was reported to diagnose cytomegalovirus status with high specificity and sensitivity. Linkage disequilibrium might explain the correlated functional status among segregating V segments, but an unknown experimental factor could not be ruled out. This cohort had only TCR beta chains sequenced, and the lack of alpha or paired-chain data limited which features could be detected. A later genetic analysis reported fewer N-insertions in productive TCRs among donors in an Asian-associated ancestry cluster than the roughly 640-donor mean. A group of highly shared sequence variants was considered likely to be a technical artifact of the sequencing pipeline. A further reported finding was that TCR beta sequences accurately predicted the HLA-A and HLA-B alleles for most subjects in the first cohort. A few of the identified cytomegalovirus-associated TCR beta chains were confirmed in vitro to be specific for cytomegalovirus antigens. When HLA alleles, especially DR and DQ, strongly co-occurred, TCR associations were difficult to assign to individual alleles. At a false discovery rate of 0.05, a later analysis linked about 16,000 TCR beta sequences to specific HLA alleles. The presence/absence analyses assumed that sequencing depth was roughly uniform across donors, and that assumption may not be true. A later analysis found that HLA-associated TCR beta chains were more clonally expanded and had lower generation probabilities than equally common non-associated chains. In a later analysis, most CMV-associated TCR beta chains were found to appear HLA-restricted, with HLA associations seemingly driven largely by CMV exposure. According to a later analysis, parvovirus B19, influenza, CMV and Epstein-Barr virus appeared linked to several top co-occurrence clusters.

The cohort was made up of 500 to 850 healthy bone marrow donors. At the time of sampling, all cohort members were nominally healthy, though unrecorded immune exposures were likely present. The donor tested CMV seropositive and was one of the 289 seropositive cohort members. A peripheral blood sample was provided by each donor, and peripheral blood mononuclear cells were used for TCR beta sequencing. Genomic DNA extraction from the blood cell samples was performed with the Qiagen DNeasy Blood Extraction Kit. Libraries were built with the immunoSEQ multiplex PCR assay. A mixture of 60 forward primers for TCR Vbeta segments and 13 reverse primers for TCR Jbeta segments was used in the multiplex PCR. Amplification of the CDR3 region of rearranged TCR beta genes was performed with a multiplex PCR assay on genomic DNA. Amplified TCR beta libraries were sequenced as 87-base-pair reads on the Illumina HiSeq System. The study's own analysis went as follows. A later analysis counted about 80 million unique TCR beta chains across the 600 to 850 repertoires, and around 9.9 million of these chains were shared by at least two donors. Raw reads were error-corrected and collapsed into unique sequences by a nearest-neighbor algorithm in which closely related sequences were merged to remove PCR and sequencing errors. Alignment of CDR3 sequences to IMGT reference sequences was used to assign V, D and J gene segments. For a sequence to be retained, at least a six-nucleotide match to both a V gene segment and a J gene segment was required. Rearrangements were classified as productive when the CDR3 lacked stop codons and remained in frame with V and J, and all other rearrangements were classified as non-productive. Following IMGT convention, CDR3 was defined as the stretch from the second conserved V-encoded cysteine up to the conserved J-encoded phenylalanine. The earlier analysis of 500 to 650 of the donors excluded any sequence lacking an unambiguous match to a single V gene segment. An earlier analysis of a few hundred of the donors called V segments functional above 56.7% productive rearrangements and segregating when the between-donor standard deviation exceeded 5%. To diagnose cytomegalovirus status from the catalog of TCR beta chain sequences, a statistical classification framework was built. In a later analysis, V and J genes were assigned by comparing TCR nucleotide sequences against IMGT/GENE-DB human TR gene sequences. Using the TCRdist pipeline, a later analysis assigned CDR3 sequences along with most-parsimonious VDJ recombination scenarios. In a later analysis, every TCR beta chain was defined by the combination of its CDR3 amino acid sequence and its V-gene family, and reads without a unique V-gene family were dropped. In a later analysis, approximately 590 highly shared, low-generation-probability nucleotide sequences were removed to address suspected cross-contamination and a sequencing artifact. For each public chain, a later analysis derived a clonal expansion index from normalized ranks of inferred template counts within each repertoire. Generation probabilities in a later analysis came from a VDJ recombination model fitted to out-of-frame rearrangements, and those results were checked against IGoR. A later analysis scored TCR-TCR, TCR-HLA and TCR-CMV co-occurrence with hypergeometric tests, applying a repertoire-size bias correction to TCR pairs. In a later analysis, false discovery rates were estimated by permuting HLA or CMV assignments 20 times. In a later analysis, co-occurring TCRs were grouped using DBSCAN, with TCRdist sequence similarity added in when clustering inside HLA-allele-positive subsets. For co-occurrence clustering, repertoires with fewer than 30,000 or more than 120,000 public chains were excluded, along with 4 to 6 repertoires with anomalous nucleotide sharing. TCRdb's version of the immuneACCESS table is confined to in-frame rearrangements and falls short of the full clone set. An unresolved V gene accounts for under half of the shortfall where checked; the remainder is of unknown origin. V, J and clone size are taken as reported in that table, and D and trimming were inferred from the DNA itself. This sample comprises 150,000 or so clones, more than 75% of them detected only once. The ten largest account for more than 2.5% of the sample.

This sequence uses TRBV28 and TRBJ1-2; no D gene is confidently identified. The source is a man aged 18 to 29 in good health and CMV-seropositive. Material: PBMCs. The nucleotide sequence is TGTGCCAGCAGTTCCGGAATTTATCGGGTTAGATTGTTGGCCTATGGCTACACCTTC. Protein translation: CASSSGIYRVRLLAYGYTF.